This is a list of T cell receptor beta chains from one sample in a study of high-grade serous ovarian cancer treatment subgroups. TCRdb's table, derived via immunoSEQ multiplex PCR, lists solely in-frame clones and lacks some. The profile covers some 20,000 clones, with approximately 72% appearing a single time and approximately 6.9% taken by the ten largest. Sequenced input: tumor tissue. The receptors shown here come from a human donor with high-grade serous ovarian cancer. Each CDR3 is given with its conserved first and last residue. The D gene is left open where the match is weak. Clone size is not always given. Where it is, it says once, few, many or a class for expanded clones.

v_call	d_call	j_call	clone_size	cdr3_aa	cdr3_nt
TRBV30	TRBD1	TRBJ1-6	.	CAHGTGTSPLHF	TGTGCCCACGGGACAGGGACTTCACCCCTCCACTTT
TRBV2	TRBD1	TRBJ2-6	.	CASRGQGPSGANVLTF	TGTGCCAGCAGGGGACAGGGCCCCTCTGGGGCCAACGTCCTGACTTTC
TRBV30	TRBD2	TRBJ2-7	.	CAWSTTSGGYEQYF	TGTGCCTGGAGTACGACTAGCGGGGGCTACGAGCAGTACTTC
TRBV5-1	.	TRBJ1-1	few	CASSHGETANSEAFF	TGCGCCAGCAGCCACGGAGAAACGGCTAATTCTGAAGCTTTCTTT
TRBV19	.	TRBJ1-5	.	CASRGVLLGNQPQHF	TGTGCCAGTAGAGGAGTTCTTTTGGGCAATCAGCCCCAGCATTTT
TRBV5-1	TRBD1	TRBJ1-4	.	CASSFQSTGAEKLFF	TGCGCCAGCAGCTTTCAATCGACAGGGGCTGAAAAACTGTTTTTT
TRBV15	.	TRBJ2-7	few	CATSPWGIAKSGEQYF	TGTGCCACCAGCCCATGGGGAATAGCAAAAAGTGGCGAGCAGTACTTC
TRBV28	.	TRBJ2-5	.	CASSPPLARETQYF	TGTGCCAGCAGTCCCCCCCTAGCGCGGGAGACCCAGTACTTC
TRBV6-1	.	TRBJ1-3	.	CASRRDLSTGNTIYF	TGTGCCAGCAGGAGGGACCTCTCGACCGGAAACACCATATATTTT
TRBV10-3	.	TRBJ2-2	once	CAISVEQIHTGELFF	TGTGCCATCAGTGTAGAACAGATACACACCGGGGAGCTGTTTTTT
TRBV6-5	TRBD1	TRBJ1-1	.	CASSRTGGTEAFF	TGTGCCAGCAGTCGTACAGGGGGGACTGAAGCTTTCTTT
TRBV27	.	TRBJ2-3	.	CASRYGALRRTDTQYF	TGTGCCAGCCGGTACGGGGCCCTACGTCGGACAGATACGCAGTATTTT
TRBV5-6	.	TRBJ2-5	.	CASSLPTQETQYF	TGTGCCAGCAGCTTGCCCACTCAAGAGACCCAGTACTTC
TRBV7-2	.	TRBJ2-5	.	CASSQRQAQYF	TGTGCCAGCAGCCAGCGACAGGCCCAGTACTTC
TRBV5-8	TRBD1	TRBJ1-5	once	CASSSTTGVGYSNQPQHF	TGTGCCAGCAGCTCGACGACAGGGGTCGGGTATAGCAATCAGCCCCAGCATTTT
TRBV19	.	TRBJ1-3	once	CASSIDPRAGNTIYF	TGTGCCAGTAGTATAGACCCCCGGGCTGGAAACACCATATATTTT
TRBV4-3	.	TRBJ2-1	.	CASSQDLDNYNEQFF	TGCGCCAGCAGCCAAGACCTGGATAACTACAATGAGCAGTTCTTC
TRBV25-1	TRBD1	TRBJ2-4	.	CASSMGTGVPVAKNIQYF	TGTGCCAGCAGCATGGGGACAGGGGTTCCGGTAGCCAAAAACATTCAGTACTTC
TRBV9	.	TRBJ2-3	.	CASSEMTDTQYF	TGTGCCAGCAGCGAAATGACGGATACGCAGTATTTT
TRBV11-2	.	TRBJ1-2	.	CASSLAGTTYGYTF	TGTGCCAGCAGCTTAGCAGGGACCACTTATGGCTACACCTTC
TRBV19	TRBD1	TRBJ1-5	few	CASTADRVRNQPQHF	TGTGCCAGTACCGCAGACAGGGTACGCAATCAGCCCCAGCATTTT
TRBV6-5	TRBD1	TRBJ2-5	.	CASSYSGQQETQYF	TGTGCCAGCAGTTACTCGGGACAGCAAGAGACCCAGTACTTC